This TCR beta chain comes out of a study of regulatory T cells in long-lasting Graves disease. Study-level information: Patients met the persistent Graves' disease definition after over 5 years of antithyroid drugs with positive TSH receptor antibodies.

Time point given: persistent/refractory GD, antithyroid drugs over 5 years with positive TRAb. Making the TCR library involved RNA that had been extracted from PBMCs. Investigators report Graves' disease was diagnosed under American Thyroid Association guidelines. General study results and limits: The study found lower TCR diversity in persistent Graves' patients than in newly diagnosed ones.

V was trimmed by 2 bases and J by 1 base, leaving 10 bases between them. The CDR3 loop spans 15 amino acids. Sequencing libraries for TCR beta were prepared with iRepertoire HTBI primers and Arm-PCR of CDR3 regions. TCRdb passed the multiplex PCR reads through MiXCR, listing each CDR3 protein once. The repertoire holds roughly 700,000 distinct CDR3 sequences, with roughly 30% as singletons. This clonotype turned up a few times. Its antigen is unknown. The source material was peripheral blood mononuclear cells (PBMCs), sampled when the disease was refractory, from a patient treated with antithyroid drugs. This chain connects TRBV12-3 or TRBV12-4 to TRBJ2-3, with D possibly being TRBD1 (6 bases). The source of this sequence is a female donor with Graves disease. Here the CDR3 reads CASSLWGRGTDTQYF. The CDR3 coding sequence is TGTGCCAGCAGTTTATGGGGGCGAGGCACAGATACGCAGTATTTT.